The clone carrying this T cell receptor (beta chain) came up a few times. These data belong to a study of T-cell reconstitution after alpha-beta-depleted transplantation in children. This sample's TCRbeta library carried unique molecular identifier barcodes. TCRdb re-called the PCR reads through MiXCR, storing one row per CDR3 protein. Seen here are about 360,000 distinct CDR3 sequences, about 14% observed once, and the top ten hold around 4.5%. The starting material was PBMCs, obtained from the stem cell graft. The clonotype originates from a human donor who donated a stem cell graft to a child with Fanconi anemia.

The CDR3: CAIRDFSSYNEQFF. CDR3 nucleotides: TGTGCCATCAGGGACTTCAGCTCCTACAATGAGCAGTTCTTC. The chain recombines TRBV10-3 with TRBJ2-1; D perhaps matches TRBD2 (5 bases). Germline assignment: CDR1 ENHRY and CDR2 SYGVKD. The V end lost 6 bases, the J end lost 0 bases, and 9 bases lay between the germline ends. The length of the CDR3 is 14 residues.